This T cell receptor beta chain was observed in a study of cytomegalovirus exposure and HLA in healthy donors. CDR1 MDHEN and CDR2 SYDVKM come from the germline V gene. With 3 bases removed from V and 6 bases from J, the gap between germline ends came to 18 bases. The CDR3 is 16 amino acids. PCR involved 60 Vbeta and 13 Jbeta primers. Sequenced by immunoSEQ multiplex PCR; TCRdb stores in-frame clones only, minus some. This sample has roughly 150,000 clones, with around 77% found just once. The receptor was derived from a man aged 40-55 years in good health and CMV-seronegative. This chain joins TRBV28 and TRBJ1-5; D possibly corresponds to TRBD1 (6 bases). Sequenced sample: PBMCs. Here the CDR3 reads CASSLMRQGMGQPQHF. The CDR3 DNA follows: TGTGCCAGCAGTTTGATGAGGCAGGGGATGGGTCAGCCCCAGCATTTT.